A single T cell receptor (beta chain) is shown here with its context. The target antigen is unknown. These data originate in a study of post-analysis software for immune sequencing data. Findings and caveats of the study: About five TRBV segments occurring more often in patients than controls included TRBV5-6, TRBV5-1 and TRBV20-1.

CDR1 and CDR2 from the germline V gene are KGHDR and SFDVKD. This CDR3 region has 14 residues. V was cut by 5 bases and J by 0 bases, with 10 bases left in between. Unique-molecular-identifier-tagged TCR beta cDNA libraries were used. TCRdb reprocessed the PCR reads with MiXCR, giving one entry per CDR3 protein. The sample has approximately 440,000 distinct CDR3 sequences; around 40% are singletons. The rearrangement uses TRBV24-1 and TRBJ2-7; no clear D gene. The source is a girl between 10 and 17 years old with multiple sclerosis. Sequenced sample: blood. This CDR3 is CATSAAAGSYEQYF. Written as DNA, the CDR3 is TGTGCCACCAGTGCCGCAGCTGGCTCCTACGAGCAGTACTTC.